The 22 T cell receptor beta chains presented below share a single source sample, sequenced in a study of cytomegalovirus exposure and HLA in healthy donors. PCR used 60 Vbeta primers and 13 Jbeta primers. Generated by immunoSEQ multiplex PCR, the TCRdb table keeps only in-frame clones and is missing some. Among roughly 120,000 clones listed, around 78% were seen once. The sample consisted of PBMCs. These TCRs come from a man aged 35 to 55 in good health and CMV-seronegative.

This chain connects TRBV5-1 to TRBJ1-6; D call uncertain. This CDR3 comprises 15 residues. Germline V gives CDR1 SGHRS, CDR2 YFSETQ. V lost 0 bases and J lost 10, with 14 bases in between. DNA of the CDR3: TGCGCCAGCAGCTTGGCCGGGAAGACCCGCTCACCCCTCCACTTT. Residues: CASSLAGKTRSPLHF.

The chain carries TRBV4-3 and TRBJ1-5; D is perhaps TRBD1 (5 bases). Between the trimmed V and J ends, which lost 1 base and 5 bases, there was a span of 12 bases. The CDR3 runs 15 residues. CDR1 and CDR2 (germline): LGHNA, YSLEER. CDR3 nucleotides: TGCGCCAGCAGCCAAGGGCGGGGGGAACATCAGCCCCAGCATTTT. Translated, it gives CASSQGRGEHQPQHF.

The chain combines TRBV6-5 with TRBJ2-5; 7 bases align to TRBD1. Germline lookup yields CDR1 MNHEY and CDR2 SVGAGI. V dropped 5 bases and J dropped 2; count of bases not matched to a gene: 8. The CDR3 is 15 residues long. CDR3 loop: CASSRTGATQETQYF. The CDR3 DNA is TGTGCCAGCAGTAGAACAGGGGCGACGCAAGAGACCCAGTACTTC.

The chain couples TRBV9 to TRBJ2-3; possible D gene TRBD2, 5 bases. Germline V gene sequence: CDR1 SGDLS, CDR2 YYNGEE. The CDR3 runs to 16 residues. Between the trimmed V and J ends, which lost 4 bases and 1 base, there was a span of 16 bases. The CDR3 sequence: CASSPRQEVRTDTQYF. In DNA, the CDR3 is TGTGCCAGCAGCCCTCGTCAGGAGGTACGCACAGATACGCAGTATTTT.

For the CDR3, the DNA is TGTGCCAGCAGTTTGATAGCTCCTAGCAATCAGCCCCAGCATTTT. Protein product: CASSLIAPSNQPQHF. The rearrangement links TRBV28 to TRBJ1-5; no reliable D call. CDR1 and CDR2 from the germline V gene are MDHEN and SYDVKM. Trimming left V 3 bases short and J 0 bases short, with 9 bases between. This CDR3 contains 15 residues.

CDR3 nucleotides: TGTGCCAGCAGCTTTGGAAGCGGGGGGGCGGGCAATGAGCAGTTCTTC. It encodes CASSFGSGGAGNEQFF. This chain joins TRBV11-1 and TRBJ2-1, with TRBD2 identical over 10 bases. The germline CDR1 and CDR2 sequences are SGHAT and FQDESV (reference sequence). V lost 3 bases and J lost 6; bases outside the gene matches: 8. There are 16 residues in the CDR3.

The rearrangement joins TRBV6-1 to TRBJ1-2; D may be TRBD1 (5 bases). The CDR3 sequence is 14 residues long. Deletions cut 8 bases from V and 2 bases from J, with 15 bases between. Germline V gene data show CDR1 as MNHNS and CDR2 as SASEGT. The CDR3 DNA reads TGTGCCAGCGCGGGATTGGGGGAGAACTATGGCTACACCTTC. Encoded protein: CASAGLGENYGYTF.

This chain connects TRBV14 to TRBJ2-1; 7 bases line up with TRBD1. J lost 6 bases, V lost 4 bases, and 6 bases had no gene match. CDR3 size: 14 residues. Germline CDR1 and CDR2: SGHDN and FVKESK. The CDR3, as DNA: TGTGCCAGCAGCCTCGGACAGGTGGGCAATGAGCAGTTCTTC. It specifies CASSLGQVGNEQFF.

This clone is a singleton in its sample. In DNA, the CDR3 is TGCGCCAGCAGCCAAGTGCCGGGAAACACTGAAGCTTTCTTT. Translated: CASSQVPGNTEAFF. This chain connects TRBV4-1 to TRBJ1-1; D not resolved. Trimming cost V 1 base and J 2 bases, with 8 bases left between them. Germline V gene data show CDR1 as MGHRA and CDR2 as YSYEKL. The CDR3 extends over 14 amino acids.

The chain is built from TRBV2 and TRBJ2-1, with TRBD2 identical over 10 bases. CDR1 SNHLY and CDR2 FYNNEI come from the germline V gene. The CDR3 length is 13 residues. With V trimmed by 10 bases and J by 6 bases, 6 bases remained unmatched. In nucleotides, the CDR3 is TGTGCCACCCTGGGACTAGCGAGCAATGAGCAGTTCTTC. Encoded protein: CATLGLASNEQFF.

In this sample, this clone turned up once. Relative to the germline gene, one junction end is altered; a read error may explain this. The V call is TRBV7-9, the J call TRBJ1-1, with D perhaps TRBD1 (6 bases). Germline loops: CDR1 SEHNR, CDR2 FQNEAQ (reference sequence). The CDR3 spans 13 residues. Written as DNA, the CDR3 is TGTTCCAGCAGCCCCAAAGGGGGCACTGAAGCTTTCTTT. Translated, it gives CSSSPKGGTEAFF.

CDR3 residues: CASSLRRGDNEQFF. As DNA, the CDR3 is TGCGCCAGCAGCTTGCGACGGGGGGACAATGAGCAGTTCTTC. V gene TRBV5-1 combines with J gene TRBJ2-1; 7 bases map to TRBD2. The germline V gene encodes CDR1 SGHRS and CDR2 YFSETQ. V was pared by 1 base and J by 5 bases, with 3 bases of the junction left unmatched. The CDR3 has 14 residues.

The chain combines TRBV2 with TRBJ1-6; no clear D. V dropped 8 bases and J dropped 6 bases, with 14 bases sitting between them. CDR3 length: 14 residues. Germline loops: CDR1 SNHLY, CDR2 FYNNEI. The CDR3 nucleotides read TGTGCCAGCGGACGAGGACTGATTAATTCACCCCTCCACTTT. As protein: CASGRGLINSPLHF.

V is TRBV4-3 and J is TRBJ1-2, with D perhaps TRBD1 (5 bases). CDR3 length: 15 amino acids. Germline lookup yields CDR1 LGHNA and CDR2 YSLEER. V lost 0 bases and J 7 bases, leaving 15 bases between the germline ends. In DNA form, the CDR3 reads TGCGCCAGCAGCCAAGACGTCAGGGTGGGAGGTGGCTACACCTTC. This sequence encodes CASSQDVRVGGGYTF.

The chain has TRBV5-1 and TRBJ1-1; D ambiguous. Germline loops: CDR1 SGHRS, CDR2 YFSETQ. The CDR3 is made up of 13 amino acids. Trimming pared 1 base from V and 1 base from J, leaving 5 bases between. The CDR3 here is CASSLSRNTEAFF. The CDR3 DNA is TGCGCCAGCAGCTTGTCCAGGAACACTGAAGCTTTCTTT.

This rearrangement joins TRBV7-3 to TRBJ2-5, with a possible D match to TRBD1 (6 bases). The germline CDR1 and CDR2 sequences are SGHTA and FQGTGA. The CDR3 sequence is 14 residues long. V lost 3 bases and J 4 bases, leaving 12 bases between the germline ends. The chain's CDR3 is CASSFRGGGETQYF. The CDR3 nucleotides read TGTGCCAGCAGCTTCCGTGGGGGCGGAGAGACCCAGTACTTC.

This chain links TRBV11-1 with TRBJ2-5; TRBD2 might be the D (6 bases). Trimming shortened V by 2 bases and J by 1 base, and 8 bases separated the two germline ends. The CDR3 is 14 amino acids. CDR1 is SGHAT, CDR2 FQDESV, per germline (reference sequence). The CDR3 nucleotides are TGTGCCAGCAGCTTACAACTAGCCCAAGAGACCCAGTACTTC. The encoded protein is CASSLQLAQETQYF.

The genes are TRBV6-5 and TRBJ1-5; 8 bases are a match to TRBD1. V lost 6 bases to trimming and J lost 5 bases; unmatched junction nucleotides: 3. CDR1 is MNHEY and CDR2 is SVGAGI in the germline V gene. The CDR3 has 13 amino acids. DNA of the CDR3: TGTGCCAGCAGCCAGGACAGGGATCAGCCCCAGCATTTT. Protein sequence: CASSQDRDQPQHF.

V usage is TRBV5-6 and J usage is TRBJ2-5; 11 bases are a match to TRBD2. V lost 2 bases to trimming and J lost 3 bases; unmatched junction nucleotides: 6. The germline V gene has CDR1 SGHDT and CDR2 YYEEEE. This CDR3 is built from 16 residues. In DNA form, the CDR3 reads TGTGCCAGCAGCTTCACACTAGCGGGGGTCAAAGAGACCCAGTACTTC. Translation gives CASSFTLAGVKETQYF.

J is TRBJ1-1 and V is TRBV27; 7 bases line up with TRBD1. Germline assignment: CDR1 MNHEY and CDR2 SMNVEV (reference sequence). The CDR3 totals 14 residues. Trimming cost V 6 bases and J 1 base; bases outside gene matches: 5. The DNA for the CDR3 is TGTGCCAGCAGCCCTCGACAGGGGAACACTGAAGCTTTCTTT. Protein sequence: CASSPRQGNTEAFF.

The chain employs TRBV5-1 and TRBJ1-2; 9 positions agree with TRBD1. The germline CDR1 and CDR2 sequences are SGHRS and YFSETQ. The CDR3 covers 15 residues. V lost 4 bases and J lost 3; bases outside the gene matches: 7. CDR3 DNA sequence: TGCGCCAGCAGCATAGGGACAGGGAGTTACTATGGCTACACCTTC. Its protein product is CASSIGTGSYYGYTF. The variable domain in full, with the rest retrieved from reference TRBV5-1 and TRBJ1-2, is KAGVTQTPRYLIKTRGQQVTLSCSPISGHRSVSWYQQTPGQGLQFLFEYFSETQRNKGNFPGRFSGRQFSNSRSEMNVSTLELGDSALYLCASSIGTGSYYGYTFGSGTRLTVV.

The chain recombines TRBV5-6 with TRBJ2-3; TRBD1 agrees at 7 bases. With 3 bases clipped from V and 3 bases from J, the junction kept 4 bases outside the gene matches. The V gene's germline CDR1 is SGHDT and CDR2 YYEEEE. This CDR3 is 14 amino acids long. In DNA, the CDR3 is TGTGCCAGCAGCTGGGACAGAGCAACAGATACGCAGTATTTT. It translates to CASSWDRATDTQYF.